What follows are 29 T cell receptor beta chains derived from one specimen sequenced in a study of memory CD8 T cells in hepatitis C reinfection (dated by TCRdb to between 2016 and 2019). The sample's time point label, in plain terms: peak reinfection, 3 to 8 weeks after reinfection detection. The sorted cells were sequenced directly ex vivo, without any in vitro expansion ahead of TCR sequencing. Library generation was performed with the immunoSEQ multiplex PCR assay. TCRdb carries this immuneACCESS record with in-frame sequences only. Its versions omit some clonotypes, under half of them owing to an unresolved V gene in the studies checked, with the rest unexplained. Present in this sample are some 40,000 clones, roughly 90% of which were seen just once. 1% to 1.5% of the sample belongs to the ten largest clones. The material sequenced was naive CD8+ T cells sorted from blood. Per the publication, the cell subset or site label means: total naive CD8+CD45RO- T cells. Source of these receptors: a man between 18 and 29 years old with hepatitis C virus infection.

J is TRBJ2-5 and V is TRBV7-2; a possible D gene is TRBD2 (6 bases). CDR3 size: 16 residues. V was trimmed by 5 bases and J by 0 bases, leaving 16 bases between them. Germline V gene lookup returns CDR1 SGHTA and CDR2 FQGNSA. The CDR3 sequence: CASSPGTRPYQETQYF. Here the CDR3 DNA reads TGTGCCAGCAGCCCAGGGACTCGCCCCTACCAAGAGACCCAGTACTTC.

The V call is TRBV19, the J call TRBJ1-5, with no clear D. The germline CDR1 and CDR2 sequences are LNHDA and SQIVND (reference sequence). The V and J ends lost 8 bases and 5 bases respectively, with 16 bases between them. The CDR3 is 14 residues long. As DNA, the CDR3 is TGTGCCAGTGGGAACCCGGGGTCTTATCAGCCCCAGCATTTT. It encodes CASGNPGSYQPQHF.

This clone was seen once. The chain combines TRBV27 with TRBJ2-3; 14 positions agree with TRBD2. This CDR3 comprises 15 residues. Losses at the gene ends were 11 bases for V and 1 base for J; bases not matched to a gene: 5. CDR1 is MNHEY and CDR2 is SMNVEV in the germline V gene (reference sequence). Here the CDR3 reads CASGGLAGGTDTQYF. The CDR3, as DNA: TGTGCCTCGGGGGGACTAGCGGGAGGCACAGATACGCAGTATTTT.

The V gene is TRBV7-9, the J gene TRBJ2-5; 10 positions agree with TRBD2. Germline loops: CDR1 SEHNR, CDR2 FQNEAQ (reference sequence). Germline trimming cut 2 bases from V and 5 bases from J; bases unmatched to any gene: 2. The CDR3 contains 14 residues. The CDR3 bases are TGTGCCAGCAGCTTAAGCGGGGGGGCCGAGACCCAGTACTTC. It translates to CASSLSGGAETQYF.

V gene TRBV7-8 combines with J gene TRBJ2-1, with D possibly matching TRBD1 (6 bases). This CDR3 has 13 amino acids. Germline values: CDR1 SGHVS, CDR2 FQNEAQ. V dropped 6 bases and J dropped 4 bases, with 10 bases sitting between them. The CDR3 region is CASRIQGYNEQFF. DNA of the CDR3: TGTGCCAGCAGAATACAGGGTTACAATGAGCAGTTCTTC.

The chain carries TRBV19 and TRBJ2-1, with 9 bases lining up with TRBD1. Germline assignment: CDR1 LNHDA and CDR2 SQIVND (reference sequence). The CDR3 is 16 amino acids. V shed 4 bases and J 6 bases; nucleotides not matched to a gene: 10. CDR3 residues: CASSTLGGQGINEQFF. Written as DNA, the CDR3 is TGTGCCAGTAGTACTCTAGGGGGACAGGGTATCAATGAGCAGTTCTTC.

This chain connects TRBV11-2 to TRBJ2-3; no reliable D call. The length of the CDR3 is 14 residues. In germline, CDR1 is SGHAT, CDR2 FQNNGV. The ends were cut back, 4 bases at V and 0 bases at J, with 8 bases in the middle. Written as DNA, the CDR3 is TGTGCCAGCAGCTCCCCCCCAAGCACAGATACGCAGTATTTT. Its translation: CASSSPPSTDTQYF. The full variable domain, in which reference TRBV11-2 and TRBJ2-3 provide the parts outside the CDR3, is EAGVAQSPRYKIIEKRQSVAFWCNPISGHATLYWYQQILGQGPKLLIQFQNNGVVDDSQLPKDRFSAERLKGVDSTLKIQPAKLEDSAVYLCASSSPPSTDTQYFGPGTRLTVL.

The chain employs TRBV29-1 and TRBJ2-7; no clear D gene. V was trimmed by 5 bases and J by 6 bases, leaving 17 bases between them. This CDR3 comprises 13 residues. In germline, CDR1 is SQVTM, CDR2 ANQGSEA. CDR3 amino acids: CSVMVTAFGEQYF. In nucleotides, the CDR3 is TGCAGCGTTATGGTCACTGCTTTCGGCGAGCAGTACTTC.

This chain links TRBV7-8 with TRBJ2-7; 8 positions agree with TRBD1. Germline assignment: CDR1 SGHVS and CDR2 FQNEAQ. The CDR3 has 15 residues. V was clipped by 5 bases and J by 1 base; unmatched bases: 7. The CDR3 region has the DNA TGTGCCAGCAGCCTCGGACAGGGCCCTTCCTACGAGCAGTACGTC. Residues: CASSLGQGPSYEQYV.

The rearrangement joins TRBV6-6 to TRBJ2-1, with TRBD2 matching over 10 bases. CDR3 length equals 16 residues. The V gene end was trimmed by 4 bases and the J gene end by 8 bases; junction bases not matched to a gene: 11. Looked up from germline, CDR1 is MNHNY and CDR2 is SVGAGI (reference sequence). The CDR3 region is CASSFATSGLGDEQFF. In nucleotides, the CDR3 is TGTGCCAGCAGTTTCGCGACTAGCGGGCTTGGAGATGAGCAGTTCTTC.

This clone was recorded once. The gene calls are TRBV19 and TRBJ1-6; D perhaps matches TRBD1 (6 bases). Germline-derived CDR1 and CDR2 are LNHDA and SQIVND (reference sequence). This CDR3 has 15 amino acids. Trimming took off 5 bases at V and 7 bases at J, with 15 bases between the two ends. CDR3 region: CASSPWTESNSPLHF. The CDR3 DNA is TGTGCCAGTAGTCCTTGGACAGAGAGCAATTCACCCCTCCACTTT. The whole variable domain, filled in from reference TRBV19 and TRBJ1-6, reads DGGITQSPKYLFRKEGQNVTLSCEQNLNHDAMYWYRQDPGQGLRLIYYSQIVNDFQKGDIAEGYSVSREKKESFPLTVTSAQKNPTAFYLCASSPWTESNSPLHFGNGTRLTVT.

CDR3 sequence (DNA): TGTGCCAGCAGCTTAGCGGCTAGCGGAACTTCCTACGAGCAGTACTTC. Translated: CASSLAASGTSYEQYF. This rearrangement joins TRBV7-6 to TRBJ2-7, with 7 nucleotides matching TRBD2. Losses at the gene ends were 0 bases for V and 1 base for J; bases not matched to a gene: 6. The CDR3 is 16 amino acids. CDR1 and CDR2 (germline): SGHVS, FNYEAQ.

The chain joins TRBV5-3 to TRBJ2-5; TRBD1 matches at 7 bases. TRBV5-3 is classed as an ORF, of uncertain function. The V segment lost 3 bases and the J segment 2 bases; nucleotides outside the gene matches: 1. The CDR3 is made up of 13 amino acids. The CDR3: CARSWTGQETQYF. The CDR3, as DNA: TGTGCCAGAAGCTGGACAGGACAAGAGACCCAGTACTTC.

The CDR3 DNA is TGTGCCAGCAGTTACAGTTCGGAGGGCTTCTATGGCTACACCTTC. This gives the protein CASSYSSEGFYGYTF. The chain couples TRBV6-5 to TRBJ1-2, with D hard to call. The V end lost 2 bases, the J end lost 4 bases, and 14 bases lay between the germline ends. The CDR3 has 15 residues. Germline CDR1 MNHEY, CDR2 SVGAGI.

The gene calls are TRBV7-9 and TRBJ2-7, with 7 bases fitting TRBD1. Germline assignment: CDR1 SEHNR and CDR2 FQNEAQ (reference sequence). V was clipped by 4 bases and J by 3 bases; unmatched bases: 6. The CDR3 runs 14 residues. CDR3 DNA: TGTGCCAGCAGCTCAGGACAGGTGCACTACGAGCAGTACTTC. This gives the protein CASSSGQVHYEQYF.

The J gene is TRBJ2-1, the V gene TRBV7-9; the match to TRBD2 covers 9 bases. This CDR3 has 16 amino acids. V lost 5 bases to trimming and J lost 2 bases; unmatched junction nucleotides: 7. Germline V gene sequence: CDR1 SEHNR, CDR2 FQNEAQ (reference sequence). Written as DNA, the CDR3 is TGTGCCAGCAGCCATAGACTAGCGGAAGCCTACAATGAGCAGTTCTTC. This encodes CASSHRLAEAYNEQFF. Using reference TRBV7-9 and TRBJ2-1 for the parts outside the CDR3, the full variable domain is DTGVSQNPRHKITKRGQNVTFRCDPISEHNRLYWYRQTLGQGPEFLTYFQNEAQLEKSRLLSDRFSAERPKGSFSTLEIQRTEQGDSAMYLCASSHRLAEAYNEQFFGPGTRLTVL.

V is TRBV28 and J is TRBJ2-3, with 7 bases identical to TRBD2. Germline CDR1 reads MDHEN; CDR2 reads SYDVKM. The CDR3 has 17 residues. The V and J ends lost 1 base and 4 bases, in that order; junction bases with no gene match: 11. The CDR3 reads CASSLFREAVGADTQYF. The CDR3, as DNA: TGTGCCAGCAGTTTATTTCGGGAGGCGGTTGGGGCAGATACGCAGTATTTT.

The chain couples TRBV7-9 to TRBJ2-3; 12 nucleotides match TRBD2. With 5 bases clipped from V and 4 bases from J, the junction kept 7 bases outside the gene matches. The CDR3 is made up of 16 amino acids. Germline loops: CDR1 SEHNR, CDR2 FQNEAQ (reference sequence). The CDR3 sequence is CASSPGLAGISDTQYF. The CDR3, as DNA: TGTGCCAGCAGCCCTGGACTAGCGGGGATTTCAGATACGCAGTATTTT.

This clone was seen a few times. The CDR3 loop reads CASSSTGSRSRAFF. The CDR3 nucleotides read TGCGCCAGCAGCTCCACCGGGAGCCGATCTAGGGCTTTCTTT. The chain carries TRBV4-1 and TRBJ1-1, with D uncertain. The CDR3 extends over 14 amino acids. Germline V gene data show CDR1 as MGHRA and CDR2 as YSYEKL. V was trimmed by 5 bases and J by 11 bases, leaving 21 bases between them.

This clone appeared a single time. The chain carries TRBV6-5 and TRBJ2-1, with 9 bases identical to TRBD2. The CDR3 consists of 14 residues. V shed 2 bases, J shed 6 bases, and the junction held 2 bases outside the gene matches. CDR1 MNHEY and CDR2 SVGAGI come from the germline V gene. The CDR3 nucleotides are TGTGCCAGCAGTTACGGCGGGAGGGGCAATGAGCAGTTCTTC. This gives the protein CASSYGGRGNEQFF.

The chain combines TRBV5-1 with TRBJ2-3; 8 bases are a match to TRBD2. This CDR3 is built from 15 residues. Germline assignment: CDR1 SGHRS and CDR2 YFSETQ. V dropped 4 bases and J dropped 3; count of bases not matched to a gene: 7. The CDR3 DNA reads as TGCGCCAGCAGCCCCTTGACTAGCGAGACAGATACGCAGTATTTT. Its protein product is CASSPLTSETDTQYF.

This clone showed up just once. This chain connects TRBV4-1 to TRBJ2-7, with 8 bases lining up with TRBD1. Per germline, CDR1 MGHRA and CDR2 YSYEKL. This CDR3 region has 14 residues. J was trimmed by 5 bases and V by 8 bases; bases with no gene match: 11. CDR3 bases: TGCGCCAGCTCCTTCGGACAGGGAAACGACGAGCAGTACTTC. Amino acids: CASSFGQGNDEQYF.

V is TRBV21-1 and J is TRBJ2-7; TRBD1 was called by the table and not checked on the DNA. TRBV21-1 is assigned pseudogene status. This CDR3 region has 16 residues. This CDR3 reads CASSHIGGDAPYEQYV. The CDR3 DNA reads as TGTGCCAGCAGCCACATAGGGGGCGACGCTCCCTACGAGCAGTACGTC.

The chain is built from TRBV29-1 and TRBJ2-1; 9 bases line up with TRBD2. In germline, CDR1 is SQVTM, CDR2 ANQGSEA. V trimming: 2 bases; J trimming: 5 bases; junction bases outside the gene matches: 7. This CDR3 is built from 15 residues. The CDR3 nucleotides are TGCAGCGTTGAACTAGCGGGATTAGAAAACAATGAGCAGTTCTTC. Translating gives CSVELAGLENNEQFF.

This sequence joins TRBV14 and TRBJ2-5, with 12 bases aligning to TRBD1. CDR1 and CDR2 from the germline V gene are SGHDN and FVKESK. J lost 5 bases, V lost 2 bases, and 6 bases had no gene match. This CDR3 is built from 16 residues. This CDR3 reads CASSQMGQGAWETQYF. CDR3 DNA: TGTGCCAGCAGCCAAATGGGACAGGGGGCCTGGGAGACCCAGTACTTC.

V and J are TRBV6-1 and TRBJ1-5; D unclear. The CDR3 sequence is 16 residues long. V gave up 0 bases and J gave up 7 bases, with 16 bases separating them. CDR1 and CDR2 from the germline V gene are MNHNS and SASEGT. In DNA form, the CDR3 reads TGTGCCAGCAGTGAAGCGCGAGGAGGGCTGACGCAGCCCCAGCATTTT. Translated, it gives CASSEARGGLTQPQHF.

The chain combines TRBV30 with TRBJ2-7, with 8 bases lining up with TRBD1. V lost 2 bases, J lost 7 bases, and 7 bases stayed unmatched. Germline CDR1 and CDR2: GTSNPN and SVGIG (reference sequence). The CDR3 has 13 residues. The CDR3 protein is CAWSPRGLGEQYV. CDR3 coding DNA: TGTGCCTGGAGTCCCAGGGGGCTGGGGGAGCAGTACGTC.

This clone was picked up a small number of times. The V call is TRBV9, the J call TRBJ1-1; D not certain. The V gene's germline CDR1 is SGDLS and CDR2 YYNGEE. V lost 3 bases, J lost 3 bases, and 9 bases lay in between. The CDR3 contains 13 residues. CDR3 sequence reads: CASSATTHTEAFF. CDR3 DNA sequence: TGTGCCAGCAGCGCTACTACGCACACTGAAGCTTTCTTT.

As DNA, the CDR3 is TGTGCCACCAGCAGCGGGCTAGCGATATACAATGAGCAGTTCTTC. Translating it yields CATSSGLAIYNEQFF. This chain joins TRBV15 and TRBJ2-1, with D tentatively TRBD2 (6 bases). This CDR3 contains 15 residues. Germline-derived CDR1 and CDR2 are LNHNV and YYDKDF (reference sequence). V lost 3 bases to trimming and J lost 4 bases, with 13 bases between them. The full variable domain, its missing parts supplied by reference TRBV15 and TRBJ2-1, is DAMVIQNPRYQVTQFGKPVTLSCSQTLNHNVMYWYQQKSSQAPKLLFHYYDKDFNNEADTPDNFQSRRPNTSFCFLDIRSPGLGDTAMYLCATSSGLAIYNEQFFGPGTRLTVL.